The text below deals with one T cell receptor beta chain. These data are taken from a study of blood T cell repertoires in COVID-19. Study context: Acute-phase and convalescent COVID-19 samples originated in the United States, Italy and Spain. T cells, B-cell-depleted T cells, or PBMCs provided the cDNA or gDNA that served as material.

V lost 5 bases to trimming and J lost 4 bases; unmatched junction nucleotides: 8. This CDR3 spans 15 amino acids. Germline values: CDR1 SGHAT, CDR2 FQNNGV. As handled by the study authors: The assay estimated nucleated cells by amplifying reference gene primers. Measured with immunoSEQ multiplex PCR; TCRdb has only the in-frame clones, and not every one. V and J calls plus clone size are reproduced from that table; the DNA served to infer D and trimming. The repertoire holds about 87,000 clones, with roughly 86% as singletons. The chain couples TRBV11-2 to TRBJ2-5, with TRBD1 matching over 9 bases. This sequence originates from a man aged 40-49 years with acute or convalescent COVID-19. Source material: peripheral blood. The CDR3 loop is CASSPGTGQIETQYF. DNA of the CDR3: TGTGCCAGCAGCCCGGGGACAGGGCAGATAGAGACCCAGTACTTC.